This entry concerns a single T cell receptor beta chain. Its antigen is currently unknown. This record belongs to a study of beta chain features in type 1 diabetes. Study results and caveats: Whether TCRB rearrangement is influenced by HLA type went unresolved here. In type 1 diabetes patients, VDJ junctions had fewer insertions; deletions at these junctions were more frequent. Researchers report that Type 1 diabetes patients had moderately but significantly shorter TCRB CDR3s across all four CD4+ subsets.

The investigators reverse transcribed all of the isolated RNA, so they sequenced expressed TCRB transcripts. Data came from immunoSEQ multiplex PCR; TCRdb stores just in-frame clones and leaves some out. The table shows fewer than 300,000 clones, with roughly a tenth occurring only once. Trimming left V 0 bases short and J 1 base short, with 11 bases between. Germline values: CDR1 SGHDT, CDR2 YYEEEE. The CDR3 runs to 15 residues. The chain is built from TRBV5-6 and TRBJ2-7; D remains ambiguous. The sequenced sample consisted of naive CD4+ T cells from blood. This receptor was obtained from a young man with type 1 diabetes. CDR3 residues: CASSLAETPSYEQYF. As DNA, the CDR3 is TGTGCCAGCAGCTTGGCGGAGACCCCTTCCTACGAGCAGTACTTC.